These 16 T cell receptor beta chains were sequenced from one sample in a study of blood T cell repertoires in COVID-19. Data came from immunoSEQ multiplex PCR; TCRdb stores just in-frame clones and leaves some out. This sample has approximately 160,000 clones, with approximately 81% found just once. The sequenced sample was peripheral blood. The receptors shown here come from a woman aged 60-75 years with COVID-19, enrolled during active disease.

The rearrangement links TRBV6-5 to TRBJ1-5, with D possibly being TRBD1 (5 bases). From germline, CDR1 is MNHEY and CDR2 SVGAGI. The V end lost 5 bases, the J end lost 4 bases, and 9 bases lay between the germline ends. The CDR3 covers 13 residues. The CDR3 here is CASSQQENQPQHF. The CDR3 DNA reads as TGTGCCAGCAGTCAACAGGAGAATCAGCCCCAGCATTTT.

This clone was picked up a small number of times. This chain joins TRBV9 and TRBJ1-1; D is ambiguous. Germline CDR1 is SGDLS and CDR2 is YYNGEE. Trimming pared 3 bases from V and 4 bases from J, leaving 10 bases between. The length of the CDR3 is 13 residues. The CDR3 bases are TGTGCCAGCAGCGCCACAGTCTCCACTGAAGCTTTCTTT. Translating gives CASSATVSTEAFF.

This rearrangement joins TRBV24-1 to TRBJ1-2; 7 bases align to TRBD1. The ends lost 5 bases at V and 8 bases at J; junction bases unmatched: 7. The CDR3 loop spans 13 amino acids. Germline loops: CDR1 KGHDR, CDR2 SFDVKD. CDR3 in amino acids: CATSGRQGDGYTF. In DNA form, the CDR3 reads TGTGCCACCAGTGGTCGACAGGGAGACGGCTACACCTTC.

V usage is TRBV19 and J usage is TRBJ2-1, with TRBD2 as a possible D gene (6 bases). This CDR3 region has 14 residues. CDR1 and CDR2 (germline): LNHDA, SQIVND (reference sequence). Trimming shortened V by 5 bases and J by 3 bases, and 11 bases separated the two germline ends. The CDR3: CASSGSGHYNEQFF. The CDR3 DNA follows: TGTGCCAGTAGTGGGAGCGGGCACTACAATGAGCAGTTCTTC.

The J gene is TRBJ2-2, the V gene TRBV6-5; D possibly corresponds to TRBD1 (6 bases). This CDR3 has 15 amino acids. Trimming shortened V by 6 bases and J by 0 bases, and 11 bases separated the two germline ends. Germline V gene sequence: CDR1 MNHEY, CDR2 SVGAGI. The CDR3 sequence is CASRTGYANTGELFF. The CDR3 region has the DNA TGTGCCAGCAGGACAGGATACGCGAACACCGGGGAGCTGTTTTTT.

The V gene is TRBV19, the J gene TRBJ2-1; D possibly corresponds to TRBD2 (6 bases). V shed 6 bases and J shed 0 bases, with 9 bases lying between them. Germline V lookup: CDR1 LNHDA, CDR2 SQIVND (reference sequence). CDR3 size: 14 residues. CDR3 loop: CASRERASYNEQFF. DNA of the CDR3: TGTGCCAGTAGAGAGCGGGCCTCCTACAATGAGCAGTTCTTC.

CDR3 in amino acids: CASRRQGSSNQPQHF. The CDR3 nucleotides read TGTGCCAGCAGAAGACAGGGCAGTAGCAATCAGCCCCAGCATTTT. The V call is TRBV6-5, the J call TRBJ1-5, with 7 nucleotides matching TRBD1. In germline, CDR1 is MNHEY, CDR2 SVGAGI. V was pared by 6 bases and J by 0 bases, with 5 bases of the junction left unmatched. This CDR3 comprises 15 residues.

This clone appeared a few times. J is TRBJ1-5 and V is TRBV25-1; D not certain. Per germline, CDR1 MGHDK and CDR2 SYGVNS. The CDR3 runs 11 residues. V was clipped by 5 bases and J by 4 bases, with 3 bases between them. This CDR3 is CASSRNQPQHF. CDR3 in DNA: TGTGCCAGCAGTCGGAATCAGCCCCAGCATTTT.

The chain is built from TRBV3-1 (or the pseudogene TRBV3-2) and TRBJ1-1; TRBD1 matches at 10 bases. CDR3 length: 13 amino acids. The germline gives CDR1 LGHDT, CDR2 YNNKEL (reference sequence). Trimming at V came to 4 bases and at J to 10 bases, leaving 6 bases not matched to a gene. The chain's CDR3 is CASSPDRGLVAFF. CDR3 nucleotide sequence: TGTGCCAGCAGCCCCGACAGGGGGCTAGTAGCTTTCTTT.

A few counts support this clone. The rearrangement links TRBV18 to TRBJ1-2; D possibly corresponds to TRBD1 (6 bases). Germline V gives CDR1 KGHSH, CDR2 LQKENI. The CDR3 consists of 16 residues. V was trimmed by 2 bases and J by 2 bases, leaving 15 bases between them. The DNA for the CDR3 is TGTGCCAGCTCACCAGAACAGGGTATGGGGAACTATGGCTACACCTTC. Residues: CASSPEQGMGNYGYTF.

Written as DNA, the CDR3 is TGTGCCGTCGGGGTTTATAGCAATCAGCCCCAGCATTTT. The encoded protein is CAVGVYSNQPQHF. V usage is TRBV10-3 and J usage is TRBJ1-5; D remains unclear. This CDR3 contains 13 residues. V was shortened by 11 bases and J by 0 bases, with 11 bases between the two germline ends. Germline CDR1 reads ENHRY; CDR2 reads SYGVKD.

V is TRBV6-5 and J is TRBJ2-7; TRBD1 is a possible D gene (5 bases). Germline V CDR1 and CDR2: MNHEY, SVGAGI. Between the trimmed V and J ends, which lost 5 bases and 2 bases, there was a span of 13 bases. The CDR3 sequence is 14 residues long. The CDR3 reads CASSITGRTYEQYF. CDR3 nucleotide sequence: TGTGCCAGCAGTATAACAGGCCGTACCTACGAGCAGTACTTC.

CDR3 nucleotides: TGTGCCAGCAGTTCGACAGGGGGGCGTTCACCCCTCCACTTT. It codes for CASSSTGGRSPLHF. The chain has TRBV6-5 and TRBJ1-6; 9 bases agree with TRBD1. The CDR3 length is 14 residues. Germline CDR1 and CDR2: MNHEY and SVGAGI. Trimming took 4 bases from V and 9 from J; bases not matched to a gene: 4.

The genes are TRBV18 and TRBJ1-6; 8 bases map to TRBD1. Germline trimming cut 2 bases from V and 10 bases from J; bases unmatched to any gene: 10. Germline V lookup: CDR1 KGHSH, CDR2 LQKENI. The CDR3 runs 16 residues. The CDR3 loop reads CASSPSTGTGGSPLHF. CDR3 nucleotide sequence: TGTGCCAGCTCACCATCAACCGGGACAGGAGGATCACCCCTCCACTTT.

The V gene is TRBV6-5, the J gene TRBJ2-5, with 11 bases fitting TRBD1. V lost 7 bases, J lost 2 bases, and 3 bases stayed unmatched. The germline CDR1 and CDR2 sequences are MNHEY and SVGAGI. CDR3 length: 14 amino acids. The DNA for the CDR3 is TGTGCCAGCAACCGGGACAGGGGGCAAGAGACCCAGTACTTC. This codes for CASNRDRGQETQYF.

The V and J genes are TRBV6-4 and TRBJ1-2; 10 bases map to TRBD1. The CDR3 runs 16 residues. CDR1 is MRHNA, CDR2 SNTAGT, per germline. V dropped 3 bases and J dropped 6; count of bases not matched to a gene: 10. The CDR3 bases are TGTGCCAGCAGTGATAGGGGACAGGGGCCCGCAAATGGCTACACCTTC. Translation gives CASSDRGQGPANGYTF.